This T cell receptor (beta chain) was recorded in a study of identifying expanded T cells in peripheral blood. Study-wide results and limits: About 1.2 clones differed between technical replicates, versus around 15 and 19 over time.

With respect to this clone: The antigen remains undetermined.

The repertoire was sequenced with immunoSEQ multiplex PCR; TCRdb's copy has only in-frame clones and lacks some. The top ten clones hold around 4.3% of a sample with 70,000 to 100,000 clones, around nine tenths of them seen once. During the collection period, no donor immune events like infections were recorded. This clonotype originated in a person aged 18 to 69 in good health. The specimen sequenced was blood.

DNA for the CDR3: TGTGCCAGCAGCCCCGGGACAGAAGAGACCCAGTACTTC. Translation: CASSPGTEETQYF. The chain uses TRBV7-9 and TRBJ2-5, with 7 bases identical to TRBD1. The CDR3 spans 13 residues. In germline, CDR1 is SEHNR, CDR2 FQNEAQ (reference sequence). The V segment lost 5 bases and the J segment 3 bases; nucleotides outside the gene matches: 3.